The subject of this entry is one T cell receptor beta chain. The record originates from a study of blood T cell repertoires in COVID-19. Germline V gene sequence: CDR1 MNHEY, CDR2 SMNVEV (reference sequence). This CDR3 contains 15 residues. The germline V and J ends were trimmed by 3 bases and 3 bases, with 14 bases remaining between them. Sequencing was performed with immunoSEQ multiplex PCR; in TCRdb, only in-frame clones are kept and a portion is missing. The data show around 180,000 clones, with 75% to 85% seen just once and less than 20% held by the top ten. The sequenced material came from PBMCs or T cells enriched from blood (not recorded which). The chain links TRBV27 to TRBJ1-1, with D possibly TRBD1 on 5 matching bases. This clonotype originated in a woman in her forties or fifties with acute COVID-19. The CDR3 DNA is TGTGCCAGCAGTTTGGGGGGACCGGGTTACACTGAAGCTTTCTTT. Its translation is CASSLGGPGYTEAFF.